These T cell receptor beta chains were read from a single sample in a study of cytomegalovirus exposure and HLA in healthy donors. Here immunoSEQ multiplex PCR was the method, and the copy in TCRdb shows in-frame clones only, minus some. The table lists about 82,000 clones, 60% to 80% of them singletons. Sequenced input: PBMCs. The source of these receptors is a man in his fifties or sixties in good health and CMV-seronegative. Both conserved end residues are part of each CDR3. Fields, in order: V gene, clone size, J gene, D gene, CDR3 DNA, CDR3 protein. A D gene is named only where the DNA matches it firmly. Some rows have no size entry. The others give once, few or many, or a class for an expanded clone.

V: TRBV5-1
size: NA
J: TRBJ2-3
D: NA
DNA: TGCGCCAGCAGCTCGGGGGATCTCGATACGCAGTATTTT
CDR3: CASSSGDLDTQYF

V: TRBV6-5
size: NA
J: TRBJ2-7
D: TRBD1
DNA: TGTGCCAGCAGTGGTGGGACAGGGGGAAGCTACGAGCAGTACTTC
CDR3: CASSGGTGGSYEQYF

V: TRBV7-8
size: NA
J: TRBJ1-3
D: TRBD1
DNA: TGTGCCAGCAGCTTATGGGACAGACTACAGACCAGAGGAAACACCATATATTTT
CDR3: CASSLWDRLQTRGNTIYF

V: TRBV7-3
size: NA
J: TRBJ1-2
D: NA
DNA: TGTGCCAGCAGCTTGCAGGGTCTAGCGGACGGCTACACCTTC
CDR3: CASSLQGLADGYTF

V: TRBV18
size: NA
J: TRBJ2-3
D: TRBD2
DNA: TGTGCCAGCTCACCGGGACTAGCCCCGACAGATACGCAGTATTTT
CDR3: CASSPGLAPTDTQYF

V: TRBV6-1
size: NA
J: TRBJ2-7
D: NA
DNA: TGTGCCAGCAGTGGATCCGGGACATTCGGCTCCTACGAGCAGTACTTC
CDR3: CASSGSGTFGSYEQYF

V: TRBV12-1
size: NA
J: TRBJ2-6
D: NA
DNA: TGTGCCAGCGCTCCTACGAGGCTAGCGGGCCCAAGCTCTGGGGCCAACGTCCTGACTTTC
CDR3: CASAPTRLAGPSSGANVLTF

V: TRBV30
size: NA
J: TRBJ2-1
D: TRBD2
DNA: TGTGCCTGGAAAAATAGGCGGGGGACCAATGAGCAGTTCTTC
CDR3: CAWKNRRGTNEQFF

V: TRBV5-1
size: NA
J: TRBJ2-7
D: TRBD1
DNA: TGCGCCAGCAGCATGGGGGACAGGGACTCCTACGAGCAGTACTTC
CDR3: CASSMGDRDSYEQYF

V: TRBV7-2
size: few
J: TRBJ2-7
D: NA
DNA: TGTGCCAGCAGCTTAGACCCGGGGTCCTTCGAGCAGTACTTC
CDR3: CASSLDPGSFEQYF

V: TRBV19
size: NA
J: TRBJ1-1
D: TRBD1
DNA: TGTGCCAGTAGTCTACAGGGGGCCGGCACTGAAGCTTTCTTT
CDR3: CASSLQGAGTEAFF

V: TRBV5-4
size: NA
J: TRBJ2-7
D: NA
DNA: TGTGCCAGCAGCCCCCGAGGGGGGGCGTCCTACGAGCAGTACTTC
CDR3: CASSPRGGASYEQYF

V: TRBV5-1
size: NA
J: TRBJ2-7
D: NA
DNA: TGCGCCAGCAGCGCGGGAGTCCTACAGGGCCAATACGAGCAGTACTTC
CDR3: CASSAGVLQGQYEQYF

V: TRBV4-2
size: NA
J: TRBJ2-7
D: TRBD1
DNA: TGTGCCAGCAGCCCCGGGACAGGGAGTAACGAGCAGTACTTC
CDR3: CASSPGTGSNEQYF

V: TRBV18
size: NA
J: TRBJ1-2
D: NA
DNA: TGTGCCAGCTCCCCGGAGACAGATTCTGGCTACACCTTC
CDR3: CASSPETDSGYTF

V: TRBV29-1
size: few
J: TRBJ2-1
D: TRBD2
DNA: TGCAGCGTTGAAGGTAGCGGGGAGTCTTTTGACAATGAGCAGTTCTTC
CDR3: CSVEGSGESFDNEQFF

V: TRBV28
size: medium-sized
J: TRBJ2-1
D: NA
DNA: TGTGCCAGCAGTTTGTTTTCGTCAGGGGTCAATGAGCAGTTCTTC
CDR3: CASSLFSSGVNEQFF

V: TRBV21-1
size: NA
J: TRBJ2-2
D: NA
DNA: TGTGCCAGCAGCAAACGAGGCAGGGGGCCTGTAGCCGGGGAGCTGTTTTTT
CDR3: CASSKRGRGPVAGELFF

V: TRBV11-1
size: NA
J: TRBJ1-6
D: NA
DNA: TGTGCCAGCAGCTTAGATTCCCAGGGTGGAGTGCCCCTCCACTTT
CDR3: CASSLDSQGGVPLHF

V: TRBV29-1
size: NA
J: TRBJ1-2
D: NA
DNA: TGCAGCGTTGAAAACAGAGCCTTCTACACCTTC
CDR3: CSVENRAFYTF

V: TRBV7-5
size: NA
J: TRBJ1-3
D: NA
DNA: TGTGCCAGAAGCTCAACAAGACAGTCTGGAAACACCATATATTTT
CDR3: CARSSTRQSGNTIYF

V: TRBV6-5
size: NA
J: TRBJ1-5
D: NA
DNA: TGTGCCAGCAGCCCAGGGATCAATCAGCCCCAGCATTTT
CDR3: CASSPGINQPQHF

V: TRBV2
size: once
J: TRBJ2-7
D: TRBD1
DNA: TGTGCCAGCAGTCCCGGGACAGGGGGCACCTACGAGCAGTACTTC
CDR3: CASSPGTGGTYEQYF

V: TRBV7-2
size: NA
J: TRBJ1-1
D: TRBD1
DNA: TGTGCCAGCAGCTCGATACCGGGACAGACAGCTTTCTTT
CDR3: CASSSIPGQTAFF

V: TRBV4-2
size: NA
J: TRBJ2-1
D: NA
DNA: TGTGCCAGCAGCCAAGACGGACAGACTAATGAGCAGTTCTTC
CDR3: CASSQDGQTNEQFF

V: TRBV4-1
size: NA
J: TRBJ2-7
D: NA
DNA: TGCGCCAGCAGCCCGAAAGGGGGCTACGAGCAGTACTTC
CDR3: CASSPKGGYEQYF

V: TRBV7-9
size: NA
J: TRBJ1-3
D: NA
DNA: TGTGCCAGCAGCTCCAATGGAGTCGCAGGAAACACCATATATTTT
CDR3: CASSSNGVAGNTIYF

V: TRBV5-6
size: NA
J: TRBJ2-1
D: NA
DNA: TGTGCCAGCAGCTTGGAGCCGGGGTACAATGAGCAGTTCTTC
CDR3: CASSLEPGYNEQFF

V: TRBV27
size: once
J: TRBJ2-3
D: NA
DNA: TGTGCCAGCGGTCAGGGGGGTGCAGATACGCAGTATTTT
CDR3: CASGQGGADTQYF

V: TRBV6-5
size: NA
J: TRBJ2-2
D: TRBD2
DNA: TGTGCCAGCATTTACGGACTAGCGGCGAACACCGGGGAGCTGTTTTTT
CDR3: CASIYGLAANTGELFF

V: TRBV28
size: NA
J: TRBJ1-2
D: TRBD1
DNA: TGTGCCAGCAGAAGGGGACAGGGGGTAGAAGGCTACACCTTC
CDR3: CASRRGQGVEGYTF

V: TRBV19
size: NA
J: TRBJ1-6
D: TRBD1
DNA: TGTGCCAGTAAACCTCCCGGGACAGGAGATAATTCACCCCTCCACTTT
CDR3: CASKPPGTGDNSPLHF

V: TRBV9
size: NA
J: TRBJ2-7
D: NA
DNA: TGTGCCAGCAGCGCATTCGCAGGGGCCCGCTACGAGCAGTACTTC
CDR3: CASSAFAGARYEQYF

V: TRBV6-5
size: NA
J: TRBJ2-5
D: TRBD1
DNA: TGTGCCAGCAATCGAAGACAGGGGTTGAAGAGAACCCAGTACTTC
CDR3: CASNRRQGLKRTQYF

V: TRBV6-6
size: few
J: TRBJ1-5
D: TRBD1
DNA: TGTGCCAGCAGCCGAGCTGGGGCAGGGGGAAATCAGCCCCAGCATTTT
CDR3: CASSRAGAGGNQPQHF

V: TRBV7-9
size: NA
J: TRBJ2-1
D: NA
DNA: TGTGCCAGCACCCCCCGGACGGGGGACTCCTACAATGAGCAGTTCTTC
CDR3: CASTPRTGDSYNEQFF

V: TRBV19
size: NA
J: TRBJ2-3
D: TRBD2
DNA: TGTGCCAGTAGTATAGGGCGGGGGGGCCCGGATACGCAGTATTTT
CDR3: CASSIGRGGPDTQYF

V: TRBV10-3
size: few
J: TRBJ2-7
D: NA
DNA: TGTGCCATCAGTGAGTCCCGCGGGGCAACCTACGAGCAGTACTTC
CDR3: CAISESRGATYEQYF

V: TRBV19
size: NA
J: TRBJ2-7
D: TRBD2
DNA: TGTGCCAGTAGTATGGGGTTGAAGGGACTAGCCTCATACGAGCAGTACTTC
CDR3: CASSMGLKGLASYEQYF

V: TRBV6-1
size: NA
J: TRBJ2-2
D: TRBD1
DNA: TGTGCCGCCCAGGGGGAGACCGGGGAGCTGTTTTTT
CDR3: CAAQGETGELFF

V: TRBV19
size: NA
J: TRBJ2-6
D: NA
DNA: TGTGCCAGTAGTCGAGGCGGATTCTCTGGGGCCAACGTCCTGACTTTC
CDR3: CASSRGGFSGANVLTF

V: TRBV2
size: NA
J: TRBJ2-7
D: TRBD2
DNA: TGTGCCAGCAGTAGACCGGGAGTAGCGGGATACGAGCAGTACTTC
CDR3: CASSRPGVAGYEQYF

V: TRBV2
size: NA
J: TRBJ1-5
D: NA
DNA: TGTGCCAGCAGAGGGAGACCGGCCAATCAGCCCCAGCATTTT
CDR3: CASRGRPANQPQHF

V: TRBV18
size: NA
J: TRBJ2-5
D: TRBD2
DNA: TGTGCCAGCTCGCTTACTAGCGGGGGCCAAGAGACCCAGTACTTC
CDR3: CASSLTSGGQETQYF